This section outlines one T cell receptor (beta chain) sequence together with its context. The V end was cut by 4 bases, the J end by 2 bases, with 18 bases between. This CDR3 contains 15 residues. Germline V gives CDR1 SQVTM, CDR2 ANQGSEA. Profiling relied on immunoSEQ multiplex PCR, and the TCRdb table lists in-frame clones only, not all of them. The sample carries around 88,000 clones, roughly 88% recorded once. Indicated treatment: preoperative locoregional IRX-2 cytokine immunotherapy. This phase Ib study tested locoregional IRX-2 cytokine immunotherapy given before surgery. This sample stems from a study of preoperative IRX-2 immunotherapy in early breast cancer.

The sequences come from tumor tissue, collected after IRX-2 immunotherapy. This sequence joins TRBV29-1 and TRBJ2-7, with D perhaps matching TRBD2 (6 bases). The receptor was derived from a human donor with breast cancer. CDR3 loop: CSVVRTRGPTYEQYF. The CDR3 coding sequence is TGCAGCGTTGTTAGGACGCGGGGACCCACCTACGAGCAGTACTTC.